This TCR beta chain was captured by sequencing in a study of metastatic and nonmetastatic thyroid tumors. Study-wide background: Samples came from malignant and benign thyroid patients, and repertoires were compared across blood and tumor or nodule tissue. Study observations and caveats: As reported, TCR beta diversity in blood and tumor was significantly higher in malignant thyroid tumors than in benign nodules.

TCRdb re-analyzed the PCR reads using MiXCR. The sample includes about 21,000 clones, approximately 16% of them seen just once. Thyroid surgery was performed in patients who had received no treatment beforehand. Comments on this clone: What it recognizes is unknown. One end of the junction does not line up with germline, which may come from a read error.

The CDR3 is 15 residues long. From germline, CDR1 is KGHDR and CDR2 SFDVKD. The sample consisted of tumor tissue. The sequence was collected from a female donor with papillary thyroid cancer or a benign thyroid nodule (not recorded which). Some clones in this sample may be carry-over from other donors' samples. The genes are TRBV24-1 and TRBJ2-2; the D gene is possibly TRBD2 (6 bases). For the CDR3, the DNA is TGTGCCACCAGTTATTTAGGAGGGAGAACCGTGGAGCTGTTTTTT. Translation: CATSYLGGRTVELFF.